Following are 8 T cell receptor beta chains from one sample sequenced in a study of metastatic and nonmetastatic thyroid tumors. Prior to thyroid surgery, none of the patients had received any treatment. From the PCR reads, TCRdb re-called clones with MiXCR. Among about 4,200 clones listed, about 30% were seen once. Sequenced material: adjacent normal tissue. The source of these receptors is a female donor with papillary thyroid cancer or a benign thyroid nodule (not recorded which). Some clones in this sample may be carry-over from other donors' samples.

This clone was counted only a few times. This chain connects TRBV12-3 or TRBV12-4 to TRBJ1-5, with TRBD1 matching over 8 bases. J was trimmed by 2 bases and V by 7 bases; bases with no gene match: 1. CDR3 length: 13 residues. The CDR3 DNA reads as TGTGCCAGCAAACAGGGGGGCAATCAGCCCCAGCATTTT. It translates to CASKQGGNQPQHF.

Only a few counts were recorded for this clone. The chain uses TRBV12-3 or TRBV12-4 and TRBJ2-3; 11 bases fit TRBD2. The CDR3 is 15 amino acids. Trimming cost V 1 base and J 6 bases; bases outside gene matches: 3. In DNA form, the CDR3 reads TGTGCCAGCAGTTTAGGTAGCGGGGGGGCGGATACGCAGTATTTT. Translating it yields CASSLGSGGADTQYF.

The chain recombines TRBV5-1 with TRBJ2-1; 9 nucleotides match TRBD2. CDR3 length equals 15 residues. V was clipped by 3 bases and J by 5 bases; unmatched bases: 6. Germline V gene sequence: CDR1 SGHRS, CDR2 YFSETQ. The CDR3 here is CASSSAIAGDNEQFF. The CDR3 DNA sequence: TGCGCCAGCAGCTCGGCCATAGCGGGGGACAATGAGCAGTTCTTC.

Here the CDR3 reads CASSRGTLSGANVLTF. The CDR3 DNA reads TGTGCCAGCAGTCGCGGGACACTCTCTGGGGCCAACGTCCTGACTTTC. The chain uses TRBV7-3 and TRBJ2-6, with D possibly being TRBD1 or TRBD2 (6 bases each). The CDR3 totals 16 residues. Germline CDR1 reads SGHTA; CDR2 reads FQGTGA. V lost 6 bases to trimming and J lost 0 bases, with 12 bases between them.

The chain joins TRBV30 to TRBJ1-6; the D is unclear. V shed 6 bases and J shed 0 bases, with 9 bases lying between them. The CDR3 has 14 amino acids. Germline loops: CDR1 GTSNPN, CDR2 SVGIG (reference sequence). This CDR3 reads CACVSGSYNSPLHF. The CDR3 DNA reads TGTGCCTGCGTCAGTGGCTCCTATAATTCACCCCTCCACTTT.

This clone qualifies as large. The chain employs TRBV20-1 and TRBJ1-2; D is undetermined. This CDR3 region has 13 residues. V shed 1 base and J shed 8 bases, with 14 bases lying between them. The germline gives CDR1 DFQATT, CDR2 SNEGSKA (reference sequence). The CDR3 DNA follows: TGCAGTGCTAGAGTCGGGAAGGAACGGGGCTACACCTTC. Translation: CSARVGKERGYTF.

This clone is categorized as large. This sequence joins TRBV2 and TRBJ1-5; unclear D gene. The CDR3 has 17 residues. The V gene's germline CDR1 is SNHLY and CDR2 FYNNEI. Trimming pared 4 bases from V and 0 bases from J, leaving 16 bases between. The DNA for the CDR3 is TGTGCCAGCAGTGCCCCCCAGGAGATCGATAGCAATCAGCCCCAGCATTTT. Its protein is CASSAPQEIDSNQPQHF.

The gene calls are TRBV9 and TRBJ2-1, with 9 bases lining up with TRBD2. Germline-derived CDR1 and CDR2 are SGDLS and YYNGEE. V gave up 4 bases and J gave up 4 bases; unmatched junction bases: 24. The CDR3 loop spans 21 amino acids. CDR3: CASSITCYTAPGLAVYNEQFF. The CDR3 DNA reads TGTGCCAGCAGCATTACCTGCTACACAGCCCCGGGACTAGCCGTATACAATGAGCAGTTCTTC.